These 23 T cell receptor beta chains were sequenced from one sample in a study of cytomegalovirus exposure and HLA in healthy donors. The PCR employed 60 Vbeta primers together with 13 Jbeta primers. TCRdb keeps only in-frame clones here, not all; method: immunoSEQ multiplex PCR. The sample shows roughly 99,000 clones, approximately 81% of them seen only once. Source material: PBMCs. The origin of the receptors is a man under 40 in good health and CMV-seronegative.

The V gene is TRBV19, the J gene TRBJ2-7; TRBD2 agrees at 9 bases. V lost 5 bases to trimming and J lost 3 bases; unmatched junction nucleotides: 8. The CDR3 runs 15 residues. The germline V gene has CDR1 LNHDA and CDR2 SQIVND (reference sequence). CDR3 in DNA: TGTGCCAGTAGTGTCAGACTAGCGGCAATCTACGAGCAGTACTTC. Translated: CASSVRLAAIYEQYF.

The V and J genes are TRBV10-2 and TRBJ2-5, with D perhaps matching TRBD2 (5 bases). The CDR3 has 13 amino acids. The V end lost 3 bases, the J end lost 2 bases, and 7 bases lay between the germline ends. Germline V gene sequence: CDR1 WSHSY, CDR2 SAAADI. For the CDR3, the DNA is TGCGCCAGCAGTGATGGACTGCAAGAGACCCAGTACTTC. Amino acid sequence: CASSDGLQETQYF.

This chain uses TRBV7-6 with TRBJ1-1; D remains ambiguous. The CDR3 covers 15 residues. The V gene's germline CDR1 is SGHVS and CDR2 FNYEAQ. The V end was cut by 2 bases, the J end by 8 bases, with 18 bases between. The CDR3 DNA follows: TGTGCCAGCAGCTTATACGTTGGCGCCGGGATGGAAGCTTTCTTT. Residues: CASSLYVGAGMEAFF.

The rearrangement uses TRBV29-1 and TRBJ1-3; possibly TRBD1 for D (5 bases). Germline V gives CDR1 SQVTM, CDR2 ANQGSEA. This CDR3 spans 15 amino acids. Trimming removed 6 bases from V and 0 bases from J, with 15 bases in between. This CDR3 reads CSVRSGLHSGNTIYF. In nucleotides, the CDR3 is TGCAGCGTGCGGTCGGGACTTCACTCTGGAAACACCATATATTTT.

DNA of the CDR3: TGTGCCAGCAGCCACGGACTAGCGGCGATCACAGATACGCAGTATTTT. As protein: CASSHGLAAITDTQYF. The chain recombines TRBV14 with TRBJ2-3; TRBD2 matches 10 bases. CDR1 SGHDN and CDR2 FVKESK come from the germline V gene. Unmatched junction bases numbered 5, after V lost 3 bases and J lost 2 bases. CDR3 size: 16 residues.

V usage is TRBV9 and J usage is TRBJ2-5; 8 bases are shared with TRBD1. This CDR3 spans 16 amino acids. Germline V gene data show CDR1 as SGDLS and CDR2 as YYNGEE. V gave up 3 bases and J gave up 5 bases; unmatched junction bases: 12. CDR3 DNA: TGTGCCAGCAGCGCCCCAGGGGGCGCTGGGGGGGAGACCCAGTACTTC. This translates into CASSAPGGAGGETQYF.

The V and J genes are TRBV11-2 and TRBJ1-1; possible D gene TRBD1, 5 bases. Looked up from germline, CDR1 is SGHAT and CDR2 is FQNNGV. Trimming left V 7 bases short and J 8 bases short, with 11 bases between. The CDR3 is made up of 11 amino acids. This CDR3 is CASISQGEAFF. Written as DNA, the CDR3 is TGTGCCAGCATTAGCCAGGGAGAAGCTTTCTTT.

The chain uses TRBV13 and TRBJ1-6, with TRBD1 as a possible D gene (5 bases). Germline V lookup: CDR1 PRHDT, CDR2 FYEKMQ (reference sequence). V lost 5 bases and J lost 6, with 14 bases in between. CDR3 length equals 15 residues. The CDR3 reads CASSKSGGINSPLHF. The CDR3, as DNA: TGTGCCAGCAGCAAGAGCGGGGGGATTAATTCACCCCTCCACTTT.

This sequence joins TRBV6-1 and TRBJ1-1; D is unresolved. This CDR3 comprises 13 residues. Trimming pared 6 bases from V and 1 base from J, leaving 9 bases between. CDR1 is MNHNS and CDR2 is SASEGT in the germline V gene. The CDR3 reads CASSAYGNTEAFF. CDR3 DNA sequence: TGTGCCAGCAGCGCCTACGGGAACACTGAAGCTTTCTTT.

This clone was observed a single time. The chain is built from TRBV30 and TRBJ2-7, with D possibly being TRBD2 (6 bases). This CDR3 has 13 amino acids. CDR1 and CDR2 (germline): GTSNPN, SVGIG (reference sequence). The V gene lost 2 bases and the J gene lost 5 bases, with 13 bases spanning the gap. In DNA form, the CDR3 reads TGTGCCTGGAGTCTCCCGACTAGTCACGAGCAGTACTTC. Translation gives CAWSLPTSHEQYF.

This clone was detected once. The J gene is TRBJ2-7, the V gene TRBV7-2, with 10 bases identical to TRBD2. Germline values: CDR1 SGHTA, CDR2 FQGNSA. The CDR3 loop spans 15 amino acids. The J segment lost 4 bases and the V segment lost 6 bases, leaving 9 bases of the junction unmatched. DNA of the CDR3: TGTGCCAGCAGTCTTGGACTAGCGGCAAAGTACGAGCAGTACTTC. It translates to CASSLGLAAKYEQYF.

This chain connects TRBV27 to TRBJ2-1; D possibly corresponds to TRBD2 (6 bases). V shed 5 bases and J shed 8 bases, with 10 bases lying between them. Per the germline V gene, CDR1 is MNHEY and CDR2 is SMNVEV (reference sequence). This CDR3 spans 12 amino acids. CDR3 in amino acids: CASSGTGYEQFF. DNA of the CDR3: TGTGCCAGCAGTGGGACTGGGTATGAGCAGTTCTTC.

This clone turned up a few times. The CDR3 nucleotides read TGTGCCAGCAGGCCAGCCCGAGCGGGAGGGAGCAATGAGCAGTTCTTC. Translated: CASRPARAGGSNEQFF. The J gene is TRBJ2-1, the V gene TRBV7-6; 10 bases align to TRBD2. V gave up 6 bases and J gave up 6 bases; unmatched junction bases: 11. In germline, CDR1 is SGHVS, CDR2 FNYEAQ. The CDR3 consists of 16 residues.

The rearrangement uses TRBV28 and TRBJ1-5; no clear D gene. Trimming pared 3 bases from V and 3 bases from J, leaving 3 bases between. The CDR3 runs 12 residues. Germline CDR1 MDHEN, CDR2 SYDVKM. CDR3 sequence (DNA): TGTGCCAGCAGTTTCTACAATCAGCCCCAGCATTTT. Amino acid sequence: CASSFYNQPQHF.

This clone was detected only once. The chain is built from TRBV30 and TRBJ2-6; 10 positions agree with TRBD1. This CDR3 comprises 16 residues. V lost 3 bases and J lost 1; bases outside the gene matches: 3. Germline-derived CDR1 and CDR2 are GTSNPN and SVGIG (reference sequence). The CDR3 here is CAWSPDRGSGANVLTF. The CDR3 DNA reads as TGTGCCTGGAGCCCGGACAGGGGGTCTGGGGCCAACGTCCTGACTTTC.

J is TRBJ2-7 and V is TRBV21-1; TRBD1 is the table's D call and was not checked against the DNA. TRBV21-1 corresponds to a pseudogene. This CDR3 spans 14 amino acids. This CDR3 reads CASSNRDRGVEQYF. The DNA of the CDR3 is TGTGCCAGCAGCAACCGGGACAGGGGGGTCGAGCAGTACTTC.

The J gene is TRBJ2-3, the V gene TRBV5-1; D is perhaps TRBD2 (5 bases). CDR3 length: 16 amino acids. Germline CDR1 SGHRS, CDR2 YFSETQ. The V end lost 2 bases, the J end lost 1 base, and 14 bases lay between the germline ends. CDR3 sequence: CASSLRVLGGTDTQYF. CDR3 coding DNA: TGCGCCAGCAGCTTAAGGGTTTTGGGAGGCACAGATACGCAGTATTTT. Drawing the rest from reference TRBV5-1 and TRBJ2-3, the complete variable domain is KAGVTQTPRYLIKTRGQQVTLSCSPISGHRSVSWYQQTPGQGLQFLFEYFSETQRNKGNFPGRFSGRQFSNSRSEMNVSTLELGDSALYLCASSLRVLGGTDTQYFGPGTRLTVL.

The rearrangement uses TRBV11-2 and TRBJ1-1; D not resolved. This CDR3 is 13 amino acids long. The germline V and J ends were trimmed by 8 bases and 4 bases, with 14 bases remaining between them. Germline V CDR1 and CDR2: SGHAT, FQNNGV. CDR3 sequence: CASSFGVGTEAFF. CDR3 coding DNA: TGTGCCAGCTCCTTTGGAGTTGGCACTGAAGCTTTCTTT.

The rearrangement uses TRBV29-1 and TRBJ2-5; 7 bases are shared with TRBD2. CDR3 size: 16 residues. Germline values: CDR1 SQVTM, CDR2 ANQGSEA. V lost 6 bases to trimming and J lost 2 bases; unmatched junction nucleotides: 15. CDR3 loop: CSVGGRAKPPQETQYF. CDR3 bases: TGCAGCGTCGGGGGGAGGGCGAAGCCGCCTCAAGAGACCCAGTACTTC.

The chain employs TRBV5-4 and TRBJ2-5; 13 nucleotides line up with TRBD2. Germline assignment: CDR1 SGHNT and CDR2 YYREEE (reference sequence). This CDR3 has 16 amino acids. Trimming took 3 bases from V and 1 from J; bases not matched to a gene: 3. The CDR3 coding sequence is TGTGCCAGCAGCTCGGGACTAGCGGGACCCCAAGAGACCCAGTACTTC. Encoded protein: CASSSGLAGPQETQYF.

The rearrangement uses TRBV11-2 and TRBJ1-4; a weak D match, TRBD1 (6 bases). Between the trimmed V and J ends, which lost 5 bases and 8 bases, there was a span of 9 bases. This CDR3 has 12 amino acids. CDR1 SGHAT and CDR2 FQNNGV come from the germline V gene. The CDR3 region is CASSDQGEKLFF. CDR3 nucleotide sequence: TGTGCCAGCAGCGATCAGGGGGAAAAACTGTTTTTT.

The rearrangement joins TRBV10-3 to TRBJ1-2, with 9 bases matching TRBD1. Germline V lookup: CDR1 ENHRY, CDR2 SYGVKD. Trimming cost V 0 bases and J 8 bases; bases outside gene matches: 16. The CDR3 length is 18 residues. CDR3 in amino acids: CAISESPTIGTGFYGYTF. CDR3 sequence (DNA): TGTGCCATCAGTGAGTCCCCTACCATTGGGACAGGGTTTTACGGCTACACCTTC.

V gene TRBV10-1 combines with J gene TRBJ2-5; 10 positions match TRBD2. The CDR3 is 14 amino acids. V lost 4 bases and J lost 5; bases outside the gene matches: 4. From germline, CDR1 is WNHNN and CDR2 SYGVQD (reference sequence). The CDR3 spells CASSAGTSVETQYF. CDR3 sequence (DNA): TGCGCCAGCAGTGCCGGGACTAGCGTTGAGACCCAGTACTTC.